This passage covers 19 T cell receptor beta chains from one sample sequenced in a study of blood T cells in healthy people across ages. Together with a sample-barcoded 5' primer, a J-beta primer mix was included in a second PCR lasting roughly 6 to 12 cycles. TCRdb reprocessed the 5' RACE reads via MiXCR and lists one record per CDR3 protein. The repertoire has about 780,000 distinct CDR3 sequences, 20% to 30% of them found once; the top ten carry under 3%. These data were also filed under a second study, of T cells of mothers and their children.

Sequencing was done on a sample of blood. The receptors were sampled from a boy under 18 in good health.

This CDR3 is CASGVGLSETKDTQYF. Here the CDR3 DNA reads TGTGCCAGCGGCGTAGGCCTAAGCGAAACGAAAGATACGCAGTATTTT. The chain links TRBV3-1 to TRBJ2-3, with unresolved D. Trimming removed 8 bases from V and 5 bases from J, with 23 bases in between. CDR1 and CDR2 (germline): LGHDT, YNNKEL (reference sequence). This CDR3 has 16 residues.

There are a few counts of this clonotype. DNA for the CDR3: TGCAGTGCTAGAAGCGGGAATCACAATGAGCAGTTCTTC. Residues: CSARSGNHNEQFF. The rearrangement joins TRBV20-1 to TRBJ2-5; 7 bases map to TRBD2. The J call could be wrong; TRBJ2-1 is a better fit for the DNA end. The CDR3 runs 13 residues. Looked up from germline, CDR1 is DFQATT and CDR2 is SNEGSKA (reference sequence).

The CDR3 coding sequence is TGTGCCAGCAGTTACAAACAGGGGGTTCAAGGAGCTTTCTTT. Amino acid sequence: CASSYKQGVQGAFF. The rearrangement uses TRBV6-6 and TRBJ1-1, with 8 bases matching TRBD1. Germline-derived CDR1 and CDR2 are MNHNY and SVGAGI (reference sequence). CDR3 size: 14 residues. V dropped 2 bases and J dropped 10; count of bases not matched to a gene: 9.

V usage is TRBV29-1 and J usage is TRBJ2-5, with D possibly TRBD1 on 6 matching bases. The CDR3 has 13 residues. From germline, CDR1 is SQVTM and CDR2 ANQGSEA. Between the trimmed V and J ends, which lost 3 bases and 5 bases, there was a span of 13 bases. The DNA for the CDR3 is TGCAGCGTTGACCAGACAGGTCGGGAGACCCAGTACTTC. Protein sequence: CSVDQTGRETQYF. Complete variable domain (other parts from reference TRBV29-1 and TRBJ2-5): SAVISQKPSRDICQRGTSLTIQCQVDSQVTMMFWYRQQPGQSLTLIATANQGSEATYESGFVIDKFPISRPNLTFSTLTVSNMSPEDSSIYLCSVDQTGRETQYFGPGTRLLVL.

This clonotype came up a few times. V is TRBV6-1 and J is TRBJ2-6; maybe TRBD1 (6 bases). V shed 6 bases and J shed 2 bases, with 14 bases lying between them. Germline CDR1 is MNHNS and CDR2 is SASEGT. CDR3 length: 16 residues. CDR3 protein: CASRGTGIPGANVLTF. In DNA, the CDR3 is TGTGCCAGCAGAGGTACAGGGATACCTGGGGCCAACGTCCTGACTTTC.

On this clonotype: Relative to the germline gene, one junction end is altered; a read error may explain this. This chain joins TRBV12-5 and TRBJ2-5; D ambiguous. The J call may be in error: the DNA end matches TRBJ2-1 better. Germline V gene sequence: CDR1 LGHNT, CDR2 FRNRAP. This CDR3 contains 13 residues. Here the CDR3 DNA reads TGTGCTAGTGGTTTGGCCGTAGGCAATGAACAGTTCTTC. Translating it yields CASGLAVGNEQFF.

The sample holds a few counts of this clonotype. This rearrangement joins TRBV12-3 or TRBV12-4 to TRBJ1-5; maybe TRBD1 (5 bases). The CDR3 is 13 amino acids. Trimming removed 6 bases from V and 7 bases from J, with 13 bases in between. The CDR3 is CASRHQGNQPQHF. DNA for the CDR3: TGTGCCAGCAGGCACCAGGGTAACCAGCCCCAGCATTTT.

The V gene is TRBV19, the J gene TRBJ2-1, with D perhaps TRBD1 or TRBD2 (5 bases each). CDR3 size: 14 residues. The V gene lost 2 bases and the J gene lost 6 bases, with 11 bases spanning the gap. CDR1 LNHDA and CDR2 SQIVND come from the germline V gene (reference sequence). CDR3 sequence (DNA): TGTGCCAGTAGTATACCGGCAGGGAGCAATGAGCAGTTCTTC. Amino acid sequence: CASSIPAGSNEQFF.

This clonotype was observed a single time. The chain carries TRBV20-1 and TRBJ2-5; tentatively, D is TRBD2 (7 bases). The end of the DNA is better explained by TRBJ2-1, so the J call may be wrong. CDR3 length: 12 residues. Germline CDR1 DFQATT, CDR2 SNEGSKA (reference sequence). CDR3 sequence: CSGEGGDAEQFF. In DNA, the CDR3 is TGCAGTGGAGAGGGGGGGGACGCTGAGCAGTTCTTC.

This clonotype was seen a handful of times. The chain recombines TRBV3-1 with TRBJ2-2; D is ambiguous. V lost 6 bases, J lost 6 bases, and 11 bases lay in between. Germline assignment: CDR1 LGHDT and CDR2 YNNKEL (reference sequence). This CDR3 comprises 13 residues. CDR3 DNA: TGTGCCAGCAGGTCGACCGCCGCCGGGGAGCTGTTTTTT. Translated, it gives CASRSTAAGELFF.

This clonotype came up a few times. This rearrangement joins TRBV6-5 to TRBJ2-1, with 8 positions matching TRBD2. CDR1 is MNHEY and CDR2 is SVGAGI in the germline V gene. The trim removed 0 bases at V and 6 bases at J, leaving 16 bases unmatched. CDR3 length: 19 residues. Written as DNA, the CDR3 is TGTGCCAGCAGTTACTCGGAACTCCTTGGAGCGGGGGTTCGCAATGAGCAGTTCTTC. Translation: CASSYSELLGAGVRNEQFF.

This clonotype has more than one count but fewer than ten. The rearrangement joins TRBV20-1 to TRBJ1-2, with TRBD1 matching over 9 bases. This CDR3 has 14 amino acids. With 4 bases clipped from V and 4 bases from J, the junction kept 7 bases outside the gene matches. The germline CDR1 and CDR2 sequences are DFQATT and SNEGSKA (reference sequence). This CDR3 is CSATPPQGAYGYTF. For the CDR3, the DNA is TGCAGTGCTACCCCTCCACAGGGGGCCTATGGCTACACCTTC.

This clonotype turned up a few times. At one of its ends the junction is not consistent with the germline gene, which may arise from a read error. The rearrangement uses TRBV7-3 and TRBJ2-1; 7 positions agree with TRBD2. The J call is doubtful: the DNA matches TRBJ2-5 better. Germline V gene sequence: CDR1 SGHTA, CDR2 FQGTGA. This CDR3 comprises 16 residues. The CDR3 spells CAGSLMGGTGFETQYF. The CDR3, as DNA: TGTGCCGGCAGCTTAATGGGGGGGACGGGGTTTGAGACCCAGTACTTC.

This clonotype was counted a few times. This chain joins TRBV3-1 and TRBJ2-5, with 10 bases aligning to TRBD2. TRBJ2-7 explains the end of the DNA better; the J call may be wrong. CDR1 and CDR2 from the germline V gene are LGHDT and YNNKEL (reference sequence). The CDR3 extends over 15 amino acids. The CDR3 nucleotides are TGTGCCAGCAGCCAAGGGACTAGCGGAGGCTACGAGCAGTACTTC. This gives the protein CASSQGTSGGYEQYF.

In DNA form, the CDR3 reads TGTGCCAGCAGTCAGGACTTTCACCCTGAAGCTTTCTTT. Translating it yields CASSQDFHPEAFF. The chain is built from TRBV12-3 or TRBV12-4 and TRBJ1-1, with D unresolved. There are 13 residues in the CDR3. Trimming left V 5 bases short and J 6 bases short, with 13 bases between.

The chain joins TRBV2 to TRBJ2-5, with 12 bases that match TRBD2. The end of the DNA is better explained by TRBJ2-1, so the J call may be wrong. Germline V lookup: CDR1 SNHLY, CDR2 FYNNEI. This CDR3 region has 14 residues. The CDR3: CASPSGGANNEQFF. The CDR3 DNA reads TGTGCCAGCCCTAGCGGGGGGGCAAACAATGAGCAGTTCTTC.

V gene TRBV29-1 combines with J gene TRBJ2-7, with D possibly TRBD1 on 5 matching bases. V was trimmed by 4 bases and J by 7 bases, leaving 14 bases between them. Germline CDR1 and CDR2: SQVTM and ANQGSEA. The CDR3 is 12 amino acids. DNA of the CDR3: TGCAGCGTTGGCGGATCGACAGAAGAGCAGTACTTC. Protein: CSVGGSTEEQYF.

V and J are TRBV20-1 and TRBJ2-5; 8 positions match TRBD1. CDR3 length equals 15 residues. CDR1 and CDR2 (germline): DFQATT, SNEGSKA (reference sequence). The trim removed 0 bases at V and 1 base at J, leaving 4 bases unmatched. Here the CDR3 reads CSAREWTGTQETQYF. CDR3 bases: TGCAGTGCTAGAGAATGGACAGGGACCCAAGAGACCCAGTACTTC.

The chain joins TRBV27 to TRBJ1-1; no clear D gene. The CDR3 is 15 amino acids. V dropped 5 bases and J dropped 3 bases, with 16 bases sitting between them. Germline CDR1 MNHEY, CDR2 SMNVEV (reference sequence). The CDR3 DNA reads as TGTGCCAGCAGTACCAAGGGAGGTGGGTACACTGAAGCTTTCTTT. It translates to CASSTKGGGYTEAFF.